The T cell receptor (beta chain) described here comes from a study of cytomegalovirus exposure and HLA in healthy donors. Whole-study findings and limits: A later analysis revealed that TCR association rates differed between HLA loci, peaking at DRB1 and bottoming out at HLA-C.

Germline CDR1 SGHTA, CDR2 FQGNSA. This CDR3 comprises 15 residues. The ends lost 5 bases at V and 7 bases at J; junction bases unmatched: 7. A word on this clone: Antigen unknown.

The PCR employed 60 Vbeta primers together with 13 Jbeta primers. The assay was immunoSEQ multiplex PCR, and TCRdb's table has in-frame clones only and misses some. The data contain around 150,000 clones, more than 65% of them singletons. The rearrangement uses TRBV7-2 and TRBJ1-5; 11 bases fit TRBD1. The sequenced material came from PBMCs. The sequence was obtained from a man younger than 35 in good health and CMV-seropositive. DNA of the CDR3: TGTGCCAGCAGCCCAGCCGGGACAGGGGGACAGCCCCAGCATTTT. Translating it yields CASSPAGTGGQPQHF.